The rows below give T cell receptor beta chains drawn from one sample of a study of graft-versus-host responses after intestinal transplantation. Repertoires were generated with immunoSEQ multiplex PCR, while TCRdb's copy carries only in-frame clones and drops some. The sample has 50,000 to 75,000 clones, roughly nine tenths seen once; the top ten hold 1.5% to 2%. Their antigens remain unidentified. Specimen: unstimulated CD8+ T cells sorted from spleen or lymph node cells, collected before transplant. The receptors were sampled from a human donor who was the organ donor for an intestinal transplant. Each CDR3 is given with its conserved first and last residue. The order of the fields is J gene, D gene, V gene, clone size, CDR3 protein, CDR3 DNA. A D gene is named only where the DNA matches it firmly. Part of the rows lack a size; the others show once, few, many or a class for expanded clones.

>TRBJ2-5|TRBD2|TRBV5-4|-
CASSTRTSGRAGETQYF
TGTGCCAGCAGCACCCGGACTAGCGGGAGGGCCGGAGAGACCCAGTACTTC
>TRBJ2-2|-|TRBV9|-
CASSVGGATGELFF
TGTGCCAGCAGCGTAGGTGGAGCCACCGGGGAGCTGTTTTTT
>TRBJ2-2|-|TRBV27|-
CASSLFDFDTGELFF
TGTGCCAGCAGTTTATTTGACTTCGACACCGGGGAGCTGTTTTTT
>TRBJ2-1|TRBD1|TRBV7-9|-
CASSLRDSPHNEQFF
TGTGCCAGCAGCCTCCGGGACAGCCCTCACAATGAGCAGTTCTTC
>TRBJ2-5|-|TRBV29-1|once
CSISPSPNGGPFEGTQYF
TGCAGCATCTCCCCAAGCCCCAATGGAGGGCCTTTCGAAGGGACCCAGTACTTC
>TRBJ2-1|TRBD2|TRBV28|-
CASSRDYSLGSSEQFF
TGTGCCAGCAGTAGGGACTACAGTTTAGGATCGAGTGAGCAGTTCTTC
>TRBJ2-1|-|TRBV19|-
CASNWRQSYNEQFF
TGTGCCAGTAACTGGCGGCAGTCCTACAATGAGCAGTTCTTC
>TRBJ1-1|TRBD1|TRBV30|-
CAWSRGAGGYTEAFF
TGTGCCTGGAGCCGAGGGGCAGGGGGCTATACTGAAGCTTTCTTT
>TRBJ1-5|TRBD1|TRBV7-8|-
CASSLQGAGNQPQHF
TGTGCCAGCAGCTTACAGGGGGCAGGCAATCAGCCCCAGCATTTT
>TRBJ2-5|TRBD2|TRBV4-2|-
CASSQESAGGPETQYF
TGTGCCAGCAGCCAAGAGTCCGCGGGAGGGCCAGAGACCCAGTACTTC
>TRBJ2-7|TRBD1|TRBV10-3|-
CAISESRTGRLNEQYF
TGTGCCATCAGTGAGTCTAGGACAGGGAGGCTGAACGAGCAGTACTTC
>TRBJ2-7|-|TRBV19|-
CASSIAQGLYHEQYF
TGTGCCAGTAGTATAGCCCAGGGGTTATACCACGAGCAGTACTTC
>TRBJ2-7|-|TRBV5-6|-
CASSNRLELSYEQYF
TGTGCCAGCAGCAATAGACTAGAACTCTCCTACGAGCAGTACTTC
>TRBJ2-3|-|TRBV7-2|-
CASSLTRASTDTQYF
TGTGCCAGCAGCTTAACCAGGGCGAGCACAGATACGCAGTATTTT